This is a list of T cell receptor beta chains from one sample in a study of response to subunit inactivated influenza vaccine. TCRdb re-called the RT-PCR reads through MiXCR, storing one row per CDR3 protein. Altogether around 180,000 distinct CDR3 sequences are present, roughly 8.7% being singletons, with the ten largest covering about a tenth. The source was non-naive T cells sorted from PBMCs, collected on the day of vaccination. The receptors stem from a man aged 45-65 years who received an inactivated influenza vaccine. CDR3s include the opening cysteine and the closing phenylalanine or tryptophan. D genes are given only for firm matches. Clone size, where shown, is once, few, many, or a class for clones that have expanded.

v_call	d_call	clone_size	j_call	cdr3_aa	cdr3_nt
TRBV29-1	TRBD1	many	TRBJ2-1	CSVGDRRYNEQFF	TGCAGCGTTGGGGACAGAAGATACAATGAGCAGTTCTTC
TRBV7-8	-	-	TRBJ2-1	CASSFMRLNEQFF	TGTGCCAGCAGCTTCATGAGGCTGAATGAGCAGTTCTTC
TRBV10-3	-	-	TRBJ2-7	CAISESRGGSTYEQYF	TGTGCCATCAGTGAGTCTAGGGGGGGGTCAACCTACGAGCAGTACTTC
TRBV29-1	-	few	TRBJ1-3	CSVMQGTGNTIYF	TGCAGCGTGATGCAGGGTACTGGAAACACCATATATTTT
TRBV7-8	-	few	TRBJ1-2	CASSRDSDGYTF	TGTGCCAGCAGCAGGGATTCGGACGGCTACACCTTC
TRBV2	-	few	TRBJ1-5	CASSVEGSGNQPQHF	TGTGCCAGCAGTGTAGAAGGAAGCGGCAATCAGCCCCAGCATTTT
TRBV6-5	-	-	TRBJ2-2	CASSYSKIRMRTNTGELFF	TGTGCCAGCAGTTACTCGAAGATACGTATGAGGACGAACACCGGGGAGCTGTTTTTT
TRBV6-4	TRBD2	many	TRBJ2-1	CASSDSLGAGVYNEQFF	TGTGCCAGCAGTGACTCATTGGGAGCGGGAGTCTACAATGAGCAGTTCTTC
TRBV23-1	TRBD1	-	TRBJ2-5	CASSRRTGRRETHYF	TGCGCCAGCAGTCGGAGGACAGGGCGGAGGGAGACCCACTACTTC
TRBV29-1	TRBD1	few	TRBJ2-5	CSVEGVTVGQGIEVKETQYF	TGCAGCGTTGAAGGAGTTACCGTCGGACAGGGTATTGAGGTGAAAGAGACCCAGTACTTC
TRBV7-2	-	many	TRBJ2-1	CASSFGRLTYNEQFF	TGTGCCAGCAGCTTCGGGAGATTAACCTACAATGAGCAGTTCTTC
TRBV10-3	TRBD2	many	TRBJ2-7	CAISELAGVNYEQYF	TGTGCCATCAGTGAGTTGGCGGGAGTTAACTACGAGCAGTACTTC
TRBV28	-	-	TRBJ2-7	CASSFYSGPSYEQYF	TGTGCCAGCAGTTTCTATTCCGGGCCCTCCTACGAGCAGTACTTC
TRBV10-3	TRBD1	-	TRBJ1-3	CAIKITGGFGNTIYF	TGTGCCATCAAGATTACAGGGGGCTTTGGAAACACCATATATTTT